This is a list of T cell receptor beta chains from one sample in a study of blood T cell repertoires in COVID-19. TCRdb's table, derived via immunoSEQ multiplex PCR, lists solely in-frame clones and lacks some. The table has 89,000 or so clones, 86% seen once. The specimen sequenced was peripheral blood. The receptors shown here come from a man in his forties or fifties with active COVID-19. Each CDR3 is given with its conserved first and last residue. Fields, in order: D gene, clone size, V gene, J gene, CDR3 protein, CDR3 DNA. A D gene is named only where the DNA matches it firmly. Size values are once, few and many counts, or a class for expanded clones, and some rows have none.

d_call: TRBD1; clone_size: NA; v_call: TRBV2; j_call: TRBJ1-2; cdr3_aa: CASEGGQGNYGYTF; cdr3_nt: TGTGCCAGCGAAGGGGGACAGGGTAACTATGGCTACACCTTC
d_call: TRBD2; clone_size: NA; v_call: TRBV13; j_call: TRBJ2-1; cdr3_aa: CASSLERGVIFNEQFF; cdr3_nt: TGTGCCAGCAGCTTAGAGCGGGGGGTTATTTTTAATGAGCAGTTCTTC
d_call: NA; clone_size: NA; v_call: TRBV4-1; j_call: TRBJ1-4; cdr3_aa: CASSQDRVYIEKLFF; cdr3_nt: TGCGCCAGCAGCCAAGATCGGGTCTATATAGAAAAACTGTTTTTT
d_call: NA; clone_size: NA; v_call: TRBV9; j_call: TRBJ1-1; cdr3_aa: CASSVSVGEGLNTEAFF; cdr3_nt: TGTGCCAGCAGCGTATCCGTAGGGGAGGGGTTGAACACTGAAGCTTTCTTT
d_call: TRBD1; clone_size: once; v_call: TRBV7-7; j_call: TRBJ2-7; cdr3_aa: CASSNDRVGEQYF; cdr3_nt: TGTGCTAGCAGCAACGACAGGGTAGGAGAGCAGTACTTC
d_call: TRBD1; clone_size: NA; v_call: TRBV9; j_call: TRBJ1-5; cdr3_aa: CASSVDPGQVGRPQHF; cdr3_nt: TGTGCCAGCAGCGTAGACCCAGGACAGGTCGGTCGGCCCCAGCATTTT
d_call: TRBD1; clone_size: once; v_call: TRBV29-1; j_call: TRBJ2-1; cdr3_aa: CSGAGQAYNEQFF; cdr3_nt: TGCAGCGGGGCGGGACAGGCCTACAATGAGCAGTTCTTC
d_call: TRBD1; clone_size: NA; v_call: TRBV5-1; j_call: TRBJ2-1; cdr3_aa: CASSPIHGTGEWEQFF; cdr3_nt: TGCGCCAGCAGCCCCATCCACGGGACAGGGGAGTGGGAGCAGTTCTTC
d_call: TRBD2; clone_size: NA; v_call: TRBV4-2; j_call: TRBJ2-1; cdr3_aa: CASSQEPSGLYNEQFF; cdr3_nt: TGTGCCAGCAGCCAAGAACCTAGCGGGCTGTACAATGAGCAGTTCTTC
d_call: NA; clone_size: NA; v_call: TRBV6-5; j_call: TRBJ1-1; cdr3_aa: CASRRGNTEAFF; cdr3_nt: TGTGCCAGCAGAAGGGGGAACACTGAAGCTTTCTTT
d_call: TRBD1; clone_size: NA; v_call: TRBV7-9; j_call: TRBJ2-7; cdr3_aa: CASSARPGTGSSYEQYF; cdr3_nt: TGTGCCAGCAGCGCTAGACCCGGGACAGGGAGCTCCTACGAGCAGTACTTC
d_call: NA; clone_size: NA; v_call: TRBV7-3; j_call: TRBJ1-1; cdr3_aa: CASSLFTTGNTEAFF; cdr3_nt: TGTGCCAGCAGCTTATTTACCACAGGGAACACTGAAGCTTTCTTT
d_call: NA; clone_size: NA; v_call: TRBV6-1; j_call: TRBJ2-3; cdr3_aa: CASSEFIVGRETDTQYF; cdr3_nt: TGTGCCAGCAGTGAATTTATAGTCGGCAGGGAAACAGATACGCAGTATTTT
d_call: NA; clone_size: NA; v_call: TRBV6-2/TRBV6-3; j_call: TRBJ2-3; cdr3_aa: CASTPGLDTQYF; cdr3_nt: TGTGCCAGCACCCCCGGACTAGATACGCAGTATTTT
d_call: NA; clone_size: few; v_call: TRBV28; j_call: TRBJ1-2; cdr3_aa: CASIQGSGYGYTF; cdr3_nt: TGTGCCAGCATTCAGGGGTCTGGGTATGGCTACACCTTC
d_call: TRBD1; clone_size: NA; v_call: TRBV7-2; j_call: TRBJ2-7; cdr3_aa: CASSWGQVSYEQYF; cdr3_nt: TGTGCCAGCAGCTGGGGACAGGTCTCCTACGAGCAGTACTTC
d_call: NA; clone_size: once; v_call: TRBV7-2; j_call: TRBJ2-7; cdr3_aa: CASSLVTGTTYEQYF; cdr3_nt: TGTGCCAGCAGCTTAGTTACAGGGACTACCTACGAGCAGTACTTC
d_call: TRBD1; clone_size: NA; v_call: TRBV6-1; j_call: TRBJ1-3; cdr3_aa: CASSEDRGPGNTIYF; cdr3_nt: TGTGCCAGCAGTGAGGACAGGGGGCCTGGAAACACCATATATTTT
d_call: TRBD2; clone_size: few; v_call: TRBV5-4; j_call: TRBJ2-7; cdr3_aa: CASSLAPSGGTYEQYF; cdr3_nt: TGTGCCAGCAGCCTTGCGCCTAGCGGGGGAACCTACGAGCAGTACTTC
d_call: NA; clone_size: NA; v_call: TRBV15; j_call: TRBJ2-7; cdr3_aa: CATSSQMDSTYEQYF; cdr3_nt: TGTGCCACCAGCAGTCAGATGGACAGCACCTACGAGCAGTACTTC
d_call: TRBD2; clone_size: NA; v_call: TRBV2; j_call: TRBJ2-1; cdr3_aa: CASRQGLAGGGYNEQFF; cdr3_nt: TGTGCCAGCAGGCAAGGACTAGCGGGAGGGGGGTACAATGAGCAGTTCTTC
d_call: NA; clone_size: NA; v_call: TRBV5-4; j_call: TRBJ1-2; cdr3_aa: CASSGGLGLYGYTF; cdr3_nt: TGTGCCAGCAGTGGGGGGTTGGGGTTATATGGCTACACCTTC
d_call: NA; clone_size: NA; v_call: TRBV19; j_call: TRBJ1-5; cdr3_aa: CASSKGVYSNQPQHF; cdr3_nt: TGTGCCAGTAGTAAGGGGGTTTATAGCAATCAGCCCCAGCATTTT
d_call: TRBD1; clone_size: NA; v_call: TRBV5-4; j_call: TRBJ2-5; cdr3_aa: CASSPQGEETQYF; cdr3_nt: TGTGCCAGCAGCCCACAGGGGGAAGAGACCCAGTACTTC